A single sample gave rise to the 22 T cell receptor beta chains below, sequenced in a study of HIV-infected children after antiretroviral therapy interruption (dated by TCRdb to between 2019 and 2020). The library was generated by 3' RACE. Sequencing used an Illumina MiSeq. To correct PCR amplification bias, TCR libraries were generated from RNA with a 3' RACE protocol that used unique molecular identifiers. TCRdb ran its own pipeline on the public reads, namely fastp trimming at Q25 and MiXCR clone calling, and kept in-frame beta chains. One record per CDR3 amino acid sequence lists the most common genes and DNA. This sample has around 50,000 distinct CDR3 sequences in its table, and around 4.5% of those were observed once. Together, the top ten hold 0.6% to 0.85% of the sample. Taken with the paper, the label for treatment or condition translates to: PENTA 11 planned treatment interruption arm or continuous ART arm.

This material consisted of CD45RA+ CD4+ T cells from PBMCs, pooled from several time points, taken from a donor given antiretroviral therapy, either interrupted or continuous. Interpreted using the paper, the cell subset or site label stands for: naive CD4+ CD45RA+ CD45RO- T cells. All receptors come from a pool of human donors with HIV.

This clonotype was detected a few times. The CDR3 sequence is CASSQSRRDRGRRRRIDTEAFF. CDR3 in DNA: TGCGCCAGCAGTCAATCCCGCCGGGACAGGGGGCGGAGGAGGCGGATCGACACTGAAGCTTTCTTT. The chain joins TRBV23-1 to TRBJ1-1; 12 bases match TRBD1. TRBV23-1 is recorded as an ORF, its role being uncertain. With 0 bases clipped from V and 3 bases from J, the junction kept 20 bases outside the gene matches. The length of the CDR3 is 22 residues.

The sample holds many counts of this clonotype. This chain uses TRBV3-1 with TRBJ1-6, with a tentative D call TRBD1 (5 bases). The CDR3 has 14 amino acids. Germline V gene sequence: CDR1 LGHDT, CDR2 YNNKEL (reference sequence). V was pared by 0 bases and J by 10 bases, with 10 bases between. The CDR3 loop is CASSQDRVGSPLHF. CDR3 nucleotides: TGTGCCAGCAGCCAAGACAGGGTTGGATCACCCCTCCACTTT.

This clonotype was observed at least ten times. The chain combines TRBV6-5 with TRBJ2-1; D call uncertain. This CDR3 comprises 13 residues. Germline assignment: CDR1 MNHEY and CDR2 SVGAGI. V shed 6 bases and J shed 10 bases, with 16 bases lying between them. The CDR3 here is CASSSPGPPEQFF. The CDR3 DNA reads as TGTGCCAGCAGCTCACCAGGACCGCCCGAGCAGTTCTTC.

This clonotype was seen ten or more times. The genes are TRBV6-2 or TRBV6-3 and TRBJ1-5, with D hard to call. Germline CDR1 reads MNHEY; CDR2 reads SVGEGT. The CDR3 is 14 amino acids. V was pared by 10 bases and J by 1 base, with 14 bases between. The CDR3 protein is CATTPLASNQPQHF. The CDR3 coding sequence is TGTGCCACCACTCCCTTAGCCAGCAATCAGCCCCAGCATTTT.

This clonotype has only a few counts. V usage is TRBV1 and J usage is TRBJ2-3; TRBD2 was called by the table and not checked on the DNA. TRBV1 is tagged as a pseudogene. The CDR3 totals 18 residues. In DNA form, the CDR3 reads TGCACCAGCAGCCAACAAGCGGGGGGGCCGGAGGGCACAGATACGCAGTATTTT. Its translation: CTSSQQAGGPEGTDTQYF.

This clonotype was seen at least ten times. The chain recombines TRBV7-2 with TRBJ2-1; possibly TRBD1 for D (5 bases). CDR1 and CDR2 (germline): SGHTA, FQGNSA. There are 11 residues in the CDR3. The V and J ends lost 8 bases and 9 bases respectively, with 11 bases between them. Here the CDR3 reads CASVQGTEQFF. The CDR3 DNA follows: TGTGCCAGCGTCCAGGGCACTGAGCAGTTCTTC.

This chain connects TRBV20-1 to TRBJ2-3; 7 bases line up with TRBD2. V was clipped by 5 bases and J by 0 bases; unmatched bases: 11. Germline values: CDR1 DFQATT, CDR2 SNEGSKA (reference sequence). This CDR3 has 16 residues. Written as DNA, the CDR3 is TGCAGTGCTTTAGCTAGCGGCCTTTTTAGCACAGATACGCAGTATTTT. Amino acids: CSALASGLFSTDTQYF.

This clonotype was seen repeatedly, ten times or more. The V call is TRBV18, the J call TRBJ2-3, with D perhaps matching TRBD1 (5 bases). The CDR3 is 15 residues long. Germline values: CDR1 KGHSH, CDR2 LQKENI. Trimming took off 3 bases at V and 2 bases at J, with 12 bases between the two ends. The CDR3: CASSPTRQPTDTQYF. CDR3 DNA: TGTGCCAGCTCACCGACGAGACAGCCCACAGATACGCAGTATTTT.

This clonotype was recorded at least ten times. J is TRBJ2-3 and V is TRBV5-1; TRBD2 matches at 12 bases. This CDR3 is 16 amino acids long. Germline CDR1 is SGHRS and CDR2 is YFSETQ. Trimming took 4 bases from V and 4 from J; bases not matched to a gene: 7. The CDR3 DNA reads as TGCGCCAGCAGCCCGGCAGGACTAGCGGGGCCAGATACGCAGTATTTT. Its translation: CASSPAGLAGPDTQYF.

The rearrangement links TRBV2 to TRBJ2-5, with 9 bases fitting TRBD2. Germline V gene lookup returns CDR1 SNHLY and CDR2 FYNNEI. V lost 4 bases to trimming and J lost 0 bases; unmatched junction nucleotides: 9. CDR3 length: 17 residues. CDR3 amino acids: CASSAKRGAEYQETQYF. The CDR3 DNA follows: TGTGCCAGCAGTGCCAAGCGGGGGGCCGAGTACCAAGAGACCCAGTACTTC.

This clonotype was seen repeatedly, ten times or more. The chain combines TRBV6-5 with TRBJ1-1, with D tentatively TRBD1 (5 bases). V shed 6 bases and J shed 1 base, with 15 bases lying between them. The CDR3 contains 15 residues. Per germline, CDR1 MNHEY and CDR2 SVGAGI. For the CDR3, the DNA is TGTGCCAGCAGGCCCCCCGGGGGTACGAACACTGAAGCTTTCTTT. Translating it yields CASRPPGGTNTEAFF.

This clonotype was picked up many times. The DNA for the CDR3 is TGTGCCAGCAGCGGCCAGTTGGGACAGATTGAGCAGTTCTTC. Translating gives CASSGQLGQIEQFF. The chain is built from TRBV11-2 and TRBJ2-1, with 7 positions matching TRBD1. The germline gives CDR1 SGHAT, CDR2 FQNNGV. CDR3 size: 14 residues. Trimming at V came to 5 bases and at J to 9 bases, leaving 10 bases not matched to a gene.

Regarding this clonotype: A much more abundant neighbour one base away suggests this may be a read error. This chain uses TRBV9 with TRBJ2-7; a possible D gene is TRBD2 (5 bases). CDR3 length: 14 residues. Germline values: CDR1 SGDLS, CDR2 YYNGEE. CDR3 residues: CDSSGGPLNGEQYF. The DNA of the CDR3 is TGTGACAGCAGCGGCGGACCACTCAATGGGGAGCAGTACTTC.

In this sample, this clonotype turned up a few times. This sequence joins TRBV19 and TRBJ2-2; 11 bases map to TRBD1. Germline assignment: CDR1 LNHDA and CDR2 SQIVND (reference sequence). The CDR3 runs to 16 residues. With 8 bases clipped from V and 4 bases from J, the junction kept 9 bases outside the gene matches. The CDR3 is CASFPTGQGGTGELFF. CDR3 bases: TGTGCCAGTTTCCCGACGGGACAGGGGGGCACCGGGGAGCTGTTTTTT.

This clonotype has more than one count but fewer than ten. The chain recombines TRBV30 with TRBJ1-1; D is ambiguous. V was clipped by 5 bases and J by 2 bases, with 12 bases between them. The CDR3 runs 13 residues. CDR1 and CDR2 (germline): GTSNPN, SVGIG (reference sequence). Here the CDR3 reads CAWARITNTEAFF. DNA of the CDR3: TGTGCCTGGGCCAGAATCACAAACACTGAAGCTTTCTTT.

This clonotype showed up many times. The J gene is TRBJ1-3, the V gene TRBV4-1; D is unresolved. Germline lookup yields CDR1 MGHRA and CDR2 YSYEKL. Trimming removed 1 base at V and 6 bases at J, with 19 bases between. The length of the CDR3 is 17 residues. CDR3 coding DNA: TGCGCCAGCAGCCAAGTACCCGGACTGCGGACGACAAACACCATATATTTT. It is translated as CASSQVPGLRTTNTIYF.

Many counts were recorded for this clonotype. The V and J genes are TRBV19 and TRBJ1-5; tentative D call: TRBD1 (5 bases). The V gene's germline CDR1 is LNHDA and CDR2 SQIVND (reference sequence). Trimming pared 0 bases from V and 7 bases from J, leaving 10 bases between. CDR3 length: 14 amino acids. In DNA form, the CDR3 reads TGTGCCAGTAGTATAGAAGGGGCCCCCCAGCCCCAGCATTTT. It yields the protein CASSIEGAPQPQHF.

This clonotype has a count of ten or more. The chain joins TRBV28 to TRBJ2-7; D call uncertain. This CDR3 region has 12 residues. Trimming took 8 bases from V and 0 from J, leaving 8 bases between them. CDR1 and CDR2 from the germline V gene are MDHEN and SYDVKM. CDR3 nucleotide sequence: TGTGCCAGCGCTCGGACCTCCTACGAGCAGTACTTC. It yields the protein CASARTSYEQYF.

This chain joins TRBV5-1 and TRBJ1-2; 8 bases line up with TRBD1. Losses at the gene ends were 1 base for V and 7 bases for J; bases not matched to a gene: 12. The CDR3 is made up of 16 amino acids. CDR1 is SGHRS, CDR2 YFSETQ, per germline. In DNA form, the CDR3 reads TGCGCCAGCAGCTTGACCCCAGCCGGGACAGGCATTGGCTACACCTTC. Translating it yields CASSLTPAGTGIGYTF.

This clonotype showed up many times. The chain combines TRBV28 with TRBJ1-2; D not resolved. This CDR3 has 12 amino acids. Germline V lookup: CDR1 MDHEN, CDR2 SYDVKM. Trimming cost V 4 bases and J 2 bases, with 5 bases left between them. The CDR3 is CASSSLNYGYTF. CDR3 nucleotides: TGTGCCAGCAGTTCCCTGAACTATGGCTACACCTTC.

This chain connects TRBV24-1 to TRBJ1-1; perhaps TRBD1 as D (6 bases). V lost 9 bases and J lost 1, with 11 bases in between. This CDR3 has 13 amino acids. Germline V gives CDR1 KGHDR, CDR2 SFDVKD. The chain's CDR3 is CATEGQPNTEAFF. The CDR3 coding sequence is TGTGCCACCGAAGGACAGCCGAACACTGAAGCTTTCTTT.

This clonotype was recorded at least ten times. The chain is built from TRBV10-3 and TRBJ1-1; unclear D gene. Germline V lookup: CDR1 ENHRY, CDR2 SYGVKD. The V end was cut by 10 bases, the J end by 5 bases, with 17 bases between. This CDR3 region has 13 residues. The CDR3 sequence: CASQLREGTEAFF. The CDR3 DNA sequence: TGTGCCAGCCAGTTAAGGGAAGGGACTGAAGCTTTCTTT.